The 5 T cell receptor beta chains below all came from one sample that was sequenced in a study of OX40 agonist ivuxolimab in advanced cancers. The repertoire was sequenced with immunoSEQ multiplex PCR; TCRdb's copy has only in-frame clones and lacks some. This table holds around 72,000 clones, about 81% found once. This specimen consisted of CD4+ or CD8+ T cells sorted from blood, obtained in a trial of the OX40 agonist ivuxolimab. These receptor sequences come from an adult with an advanced solid tumor such as melanoma, head and neck, liver or kidney cancer.

The chain employs TRBV6-5 and TRBJ1-3; the D gene is possibly TRBD1 (5 bases). Trimming pared 4 bases from V and 8 bases from J, leaving 21 bases between. The germline V gene has CDR1 MNHEY and CDR2 SVGAGI. The CDR3 sequence is 16 residues long. The CDR3 DNA reads TGTGCCAGCAGTTCCCCCCCGGGCGGCCAGACAGACACCATATATTTT. This gives the protein CASSSPPGGQTDTIYF.

This clone was observed a handful of times. The chain has TRBV5-1 and TRBJ1-2; 9 bases match TRBD1. The V gene end was trimmed by 6 bases and the J gene end by 4 bases; junction bases not matched to a gene: 7. Germline V gene lookup returns CDR1 SGHRS and CDR2 YFSETQ. This CDR3 has 14 amino acids. CDR3: CASKGGTGTYGYTF. Here the CDR3 DNA reads TGCGCCAGCAAGGGAGGGACAGGGACCTATGGCTACACCTTC.

The chain combines TRBV6-5 with TRBJ1-1, with D possibly being TRBD1 (5 bases). The CDR3 consists of 13 residues. Trimming pared 7 bases from V and 3 bases from J, leaving 12 bases between. Germline V CDR1 and CDR2: MNHEY, SVGAGI. The chain's CDR3 is CASTFGADTEAFF. For the CDR3, the DNA is TGTGCCAGCACGTTTGGGGCCGACACTGAAGCTTTCTTT.

The CDR3 sequence: CASSPSVDNQPQHF. In DNA, the CDR3 is TGTGCCAGCAGCCCAAGTGTTGATAATCAGCCCCAGCATTTT. This chain joins TRBV7-9 and TRBJ1-5; no clear D gene. V dropped 5 bases and J dropped 4 bases, with 12 bases sitting between them. The length of the CDR3 is 14 residues. Germline V gene data show CDR1 as SEHNR and CDR2 as FQNEAQ (reference sequence).

There are a few counts of this clone. This rearrangement joins TRBV10-3 to TRBJ2-1; 13 bases align to TRBD2. The V segment lost 10 bases and the J segment 6 bases; nucleotides outside the gene matches: 6. The CDR3 extends over 14 amino acids. The germline gives CDR1 ENHRY, CDR2 SYGVKD. CDR3 residues: CATWTSGSTNEQFF. The CDR3 DNA follows: TGTGCCACATGGACTAGCGGGAGTACCAATGAGCAGTTCTTC.